The TCR beta chain described here comes from a study of shared clonotypes between healthy human individuals. CD45RO-negative CD8 cells positively selected for CCR7 made up the naive population, which excluded terminally differentiated effector memory CD45RA+ cells. Only in-frame clones appear in the TCRdb table, and some are missing; sequencing was by immunoSEQ multiplex PCR. The data contain fewer than 850,000 clones, 90% to 98% of them singletons. Unmatched junction bases numbered 2, after V lost 1 base and J lost 4 bases. This CDR3 comprises 14 residues. The rearrangement joins TRBV5-3 to TRBJ1-3; 7 bases map to TRBD1. TRBV5-3 is known as an ORF, though its function is uncertain. This sequence was found in a man under 40 in good health. The source material was naive CD8+ T cells sorted from blood. The CDR3 reads CARSLYRGGNTIYF. In DNA, the CDR3 is TGTGCCAGAAGCTTGTACAGGGGAGGAAACACCATATATTTT.